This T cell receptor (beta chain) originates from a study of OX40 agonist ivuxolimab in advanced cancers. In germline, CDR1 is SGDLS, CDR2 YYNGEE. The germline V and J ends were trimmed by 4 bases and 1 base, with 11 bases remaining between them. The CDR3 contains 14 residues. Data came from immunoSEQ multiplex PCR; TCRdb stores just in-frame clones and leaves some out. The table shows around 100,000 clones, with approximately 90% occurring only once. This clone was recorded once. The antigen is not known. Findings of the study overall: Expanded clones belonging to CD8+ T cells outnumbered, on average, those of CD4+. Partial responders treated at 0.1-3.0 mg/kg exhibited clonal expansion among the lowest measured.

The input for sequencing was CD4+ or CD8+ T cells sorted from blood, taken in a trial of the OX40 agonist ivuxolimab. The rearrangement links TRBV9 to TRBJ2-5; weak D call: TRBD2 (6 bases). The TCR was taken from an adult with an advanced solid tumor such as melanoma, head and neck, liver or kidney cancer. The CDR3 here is CASSLGGFQETQYF. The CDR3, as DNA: TGTGCCAGCAGCTTGGGAGGTTTCCAAGAGACCCAGTACTTC. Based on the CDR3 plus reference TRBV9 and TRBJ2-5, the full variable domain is DSGVTQTPKHLITATGQRVTLRCSPRSGDLSVYWYQQSLDQGLQFLIQYYNGEERAKGNILERFSAQQFPDLHSELNLSSLELGDSALYFCASSLGGFQETQYFGPGTRLLVL.